A selection of T cell receptor beta chains follows, all from one sample in a study of shared clonotypes between healthy human individuals. Sequenced by immunoSEQ multiplex PCR; TCRdb stores in-frame clones only, minus some. The sample carries 2 million or so clones, roughly 94% recorded once. Material for sequencing was naive CD4+ T cells sorted from blood. The source is a man aged 18 to 29 in good health. CDR3s include the opening cysteine and the closing phenylalanine or tryptophan. Each record gives: J gene, V gene, clone size, D gene, CDR3 protein, CDR3 DNA. D genes are given only for firm matches. For some rows the clone size is stated as once, few or many, or as a class when expanded; others skip it.

>TRBJ2-7|TRBV6-1|once|TRBD1
CASSAGTVAYEQYF
TGTGCCAGCAGCGCCGGGACAGTGGCGTACGAGCAGTACTTC
>TRBJ1-5|TRBV19|.|.
CASTELSDGRNQPQHF
TGTGCCAGTACCGAACTTTCGGACGGGAGAAATCAGCCCCAGCATTTT
>TRBJ2-3|TRBV7-2|.|TRBD2
CASSLRLAGASTDTQYF
TGTGCCAGCAGCCTCAGACTAGCGGGCGCTAGCACAGATACGCAGTATTTT
>TRBJ1-5|TRBV2|.|.
CASSDWGNQPQHF
TGTGCCAGCAGCGACTGGGGCAATCAGCCCCAGCATTTT
>TRBJ2-7|TRBV10-1|.|.
CASRQAESYEQYF
TGCGCCAGCAGGCAAGCGGAATCCTACGAGCAGTACTTC
>TRBJ2-3|TRBV4-2|once|TRBD1
CASSQQSGTGGHGTQYF
TGTGCCAGCAGCCAACAGTCCGGGACAGGGGGGCATGGTACGCAGTATTTT
>TRBJ2-7|TRBV9|.|TRBD2
CASSVGSGTIYEQYF
TGTGCCAGCAGCGTAGGAAGCGGGACCATCTACGAGCAGTACTTC
>TRBJ1-1|TRBV27|.|.
CASRHLDSMRTEAFF
TGTGCCAGCAGACACTTGGACTCGATGAGAACTGAAGCTTTCTTT
>TRBJ2-3|TRBV13|once|TRBD2
CASSPQTSGGEDTQYF
TGTGCCAGCAGCCCCCAGACTAGCGGGGGGGAGGATACGCAGTATTTT
>TRBJ2-1|TRBV19|few|TRBD2
CASSILAVAGAEQFF
TGTGCCAGTAGTATACTCGCAGTAGCGGGAGCTGAGCAGTTCTTC
>TRBJ2-7|TRBV7-2|.|.
CASSLEFGQDYEQYF
TGTGCCAGCAGCTTAGAGTTTGGGCAGGATTACGAGCAGTACTTC
>TRBJ2-3|TRBV4-2|.|TRBD1
CASSQGTGQGADTQYF
TGTGCCAGCAGCCAAGGTACCGGACAGGGTGCAGATACGCAGTATTTT
>TRBJ2-7|TRBV6-5|once|TRBD2
CASRASGGPYEQYF
TGTGCCAGCAGAGCTAGCGGGGGCCCCTACGAGCAGTACTTC
>TRBJ1-6|TRBV25-1|.|.
CASTHSYNSPLHF
TGTGCCAGCACGCACTCCTATAATTCACCCCTCCACTTT
>TRBJ2-7|TRBV2|.|TRBD1
CASRGTGTFEQYF
TGTGCCAGCAGGGGGACAGGGACTTTCGAGCAGTACTTC
>TRBJ1-3|TRBV10-3|.|.
CAISAGFGGSGNTIYF
TGTGCCATCAGCGCCGGGTTCGGGGGCTCTGGAAACACCATATATTTT
>TRBJ2-7|TRBV6-6|.|.
CATTGAYEQYF
TGTGCCACGACGGGGGCCTACGAGCAGTACTTC
>TRBJ1-5|TRBV28|.|.
CASSFPHQPQHF
TGTGCCAGCAGTTTCCCGCATCAGCCCCAGCATTTT
>TRBJ1-3|TRBV18|.|.
CASSPQLGNTIYF
TGTGCCAGCTCACCGCAACTAGGAAACACCATATATTTT
>TRBJ2-7|TRBV2|.|TRBD2
CASRPYGTSGSYEQYF
TGTGCCAGCAGGCCGTACGGGACTAGCGGGAGCTACGAGCAGTACTTC
>TRBJ2-7|TRBV6-5|.|.
CASSYSDGGNYEQYF
TGTGCCAGCAGTTACTCGGATGGGGGGAACTACGAGCAGTACTTC
>TRBJ1-4|TRBV5-1|.|TRBD1
CASTPGQGVPHEKLFF
TGCGCCAGCACCCCGGGACAGGGGGTTCCACATGAAAAACTGTTTTTT
>TRBJ1-1|TRBV7-9|.|.
CASSLEGISNTEAFF
TGTGCCAGCAGCTTAGAGGGCATTAGTAATACTGAAGCTTTCTTT
>TRBJ2-2|TRBV28|.|.
CASLDGTFPGELFF
TGTGCCAGCTTGGACGGTACCTTCCCCGGGGAGCTGTTTTTT
>TRBJ2-7|TRBV21-1|once|.
CASRTGTAYEQYF
TGTGCCAGCAGAACCGGGACAGCCTACGAGCAGTACTTC
>TRBJ1-3|TRBV5-1|.|.
CASSLGSAGSGNTIYF
TGCGCCAGCAGCTTGGGTTCAGCGGGCTCTGGAAACACCATATATTTT
>TRBJ2-7|TRBV5-4|.|.
CASRLDRNEQYF
TGTGCCAGCAGATTAGACAGGAACGAGCAGTACTTC
>TRBJ2-3|TRBV6-6|.|TRBD2
CASSYYGGGTDTQYF
TGTGCCAGCAGTTACTATGGGGGGGGCACAGATACGCAGTATTTT
>TRBJ1-1|TRBV18|.|.
CASSPKGGAGTEAFF
TGTGCCAGCTCACCAAAGGGGGGGGCGGGCACTGAAGCTTTCTTT
>TRBJ1-6|TRBV5-1|.|.
CASSLGGLGNSPLHF
TGCGCCAGCAGCTTGGGTGGACTAGGAAATTCACCCCTCCACTTT
>TRBJ2-2|TRBV11-2|.|.
CASSLVGRAGELFF
TGTGCCAGCAGCTTAGTCGGCAGGGCCGGGGAGCTGTTTTTT
>TRBJ2-5|TRBV5-4|.|.
CASSTGTTQETQYF
TGTGCCAGCAGCACGGGTACTACACAAGAGACCCAGTACTTC
>TRBJ1-2|TRBV5-4|.|.
CASSFGTDIYTF
TGTGCCAGCAGCTTTGGGACTGACATCTACACCTTC
>TRBJ2-1|TRBV6-4|once|TRBD2
CASSDSVLAGTSEQFF
TGTGCCAGCAGTGACTCGGTTCTAGCGGGGACTAGTGAGCAGTTCTTC
>TRBJ1-1|TRBV7-9|.|.
CASSSNRATEAFF
TGTGCCAGCAGCTCCAACAGGGCCACTGAAGCTTTCTTT
>TRBJ2-1|TRBV9|once|TRBD2
CASSVLRTSGRFTYNEQFF
TGTGCCAGCAGCGTCCTAAGGACTAGCGGGAGATTCACCTACAATGAGCAGTTCTTC
>TRBJ1-1|TRBV7-9|.|.
CASSLGSVMNTEAFF
TGTGCCAGCAGCTTAGGGTCTGTCATGAACACTGAAGCTTTCTTT
>TRBJ2-3|TRBV6-5|.|.
CASSHSFTDTQYF
TGTGCCAGCAGTCATAGCTTCACAGATACGCAGTATTTT
>TRBJ1-2|TRBV6-6|.|.
CASRPPNYGYTF
TGTGCCAGCAGGCCCCCCAACTATGGCTACACCTTC
>TRBJ1-2|TRBV10-3|.|.
CAISDRVVDYGYTF
TGTGCCATCAGTGACAGGGTGGTGGACTATGGCTACACCTTC
>TRBJ1-1|TRBV10-3|.|TRBD1
CATNKDRDTEAFF
TGTGCCACGAACAAGGACAGGGACACTGAAGCTTTCTTT
>TRBJ2-4|TRBV6-1|.|TRBD2
CASSGSSGRTQSAKNIQYF
TGTGCCAGCAGTGGCTCTAGCGGGAGGACTCAATCGGCCAAAAACATTCAGTACTTC
>TRBJ2-7|TRBV11-2|.|TRBD2
CASSTGLAGLYYEQYF
TGTGCCAGCAGCACCGGACTAGCGGGACTTTACTACGAGCAGTACTTC
>TRBJ2-1|TRBV10-2|.|TRBD2
CASSEIGLAGERRLNEQFF
TGCGCCAGCAGTGAGATTGGACTAGCGGGGGAGCGCCGTTTAAATGAGCAGTTCTTC
>TRBJ1-5|TRBV7-2|.|TRBD1
CASSLQGVGQPQHF
TGTGCCAGCAGCTTACAGGGGGTTGGGCAGCCCCAGCATTTT
>TRBJ2-7|TRBV5-5|.|TRBD2
CASSLVGGIIPYEQYF
TGTGCCAGCAGCTTGGTGGGAGGGATAATACCCTACGAGCAGTACTTC
>TRBJ2-1|TRBV5-8|once|.
CASTGSSYNEQFF
TGTGCCAGCACCGGGAGCTCCTACAATGAGCAGTTCTTC
>TRBJ1-5|TRBV15|.|TRBD1
CATSTIKTGTRYSNQPQHF
TGTGCCACCAGCACTATCAAGACAGGGACAAGATATAGCAATCAGCCCCAGCATTTT
>TRBJ1-2|TRBV6-6|.|.
CASSWSSDGYTF
TGTGCCAGCAGTTGGTCGTCTGATGGCTACACCTTC
>TRBJ1-2|TRBV5-1|.|.
CASSFRGLRGYGYTF
TGCGCCAGCAGTTTCCGGGGCCTACGAGGCTATGGCTACACCTTC
>TRBJ1-2|TRBV21-1|.|.
CASSTKIPEGGSAVYGYTF
TGTGCCAGCAGCACAAAGATCCCGGAGGGGGGTTCCGCCGTATATGGCTACACCTTC
>TRBJ2-3|TRBV15|.|TRBD2
CATSNGLAGENTQYF
TGTGCCACCAGCAACGGACTAGCGGGGGAGAATACGCAGTATTTT
>TRBJ2-1|TRBV4-3|.|.
CASSQDHRAVNEQFF
TGCGCCAGCAGCCAAGACCACAGGGCAGTCAATGAGCAGTTCTTC
>TRBJ2-2|TRBV6-6|once|.
CASSYLREGTGELFF
TGTGCCAGCAGTTACCTTAGAGAGGGGACCGGGGAGCTGTTTTTT
>TRBJ2-7|TRBV7-6|.|.
CASSPGQGSSYEQYF
TGTGCCAGCAGCCCCGGCCAAGGGTCGTCCTACGAGCAGTACTTC
>TRBJ1-4|TRBV23-1|.|.
CASRTNEKLFF
TGCGCCAGCAGGACGAATGAAAAACTGTTTTTT
>TRBJ2-2|TRBV7-8|.|TRBD2
CASSLGLAGKRTGELFF
TGTGCCAGCAGCCTGGGACTAGCGGGTAAACGCACCGGGGAGCTGTTTTTT
>TRBJ2-7|TRBV7-9|.|.
CASSPGSLTYEQYF
TGTGCCAGCAGTCCCGGGTCTTTAACCTACGAGCAGTACTTC
>TRBJ1-2|TRBV4-1|once|.
CASSQVQGPFNYGYTF
TGCGCCAGCAGCCAAGTCCAGGGGCCGTTTAACTATGGCTACACCTTC